The 16 T cell receptor beta chains presented below share a single source sample, sequenced in a study of cytotoxic CD8 clonotypes in ibrutinib-treated CLL. Profiled with immunoSEQ multiplex PCR; TCRdb holds only in-frame clones, not every one. Found here are tens of thousands of clones, about 65% of them singletons; the top ten hold approximately 21%. The input for sequencing was PBMCs, taken after 24 months of ibrutinib treatment. These receptors originate from a human donor with chronic lymphocytic leukemia.

The chain combines TRBV15 with TRBJ1-1; D is uncertain. V lost 0 bases, J lost 9 bases, and 11 bases lay in between. CDR3 length: 13 amino acids. The V gene's germline CDR1 is LNHNV and CDR2 YYDKDF (reference sequence). The CDR3 spells CATSREVADQAFF. The CDR3 coding sequence is TGTGCCACCAGCAGAGAAGTGGCGGACCAAGCTTTCTTT. The whole variable domain, remainder taken from reference TRBV15 and TRBJ1-1, is DAMVIQNPRYQVTQFGKPVTLSCSQTLNHNVMYWYQQKSSQAPKLLFHYYDKDFNNEADTPDNFQSRRPNTSFCFLDIRSPGLGDTAMYLCATSREVADQAFFGQGTRLTVV.

This clone was seen a few times. This chain joins TRBV29-1 and TRBJ2-2; 14 bases line up with TRBD2. The length of the CDR3 is 16 residues. Trimming at V came to 4 bases and at J to 6 bases, leaving 7 bases not matched to a gene. The germline V gene encodes CDR1 SQVTM and CDR2 ANQGSEA. CDR3 residues: CSVGGTSGSIPGELFF. CDR3 nucleotides: TGCAGCGTTGGAGGGACTAGCGGGAGCATCCCCGGGGAGCTGTTTTTT.

This clone occurred once. The sample holds other DNA sequences that translate to the same CDR3. This chain uses TRBV11-2 with TRBJ1-1; D is uncertain. This CDR3 is built from 13 residues. Germline lookup yields CDR1 SGHAT and CDR2 FQNNGV. Trimming removed 0 bases at V and 4 bases at J, with 6 bases between. The CDR3 protein is CASSLDRGTEAFF. The CDR3, as DNA: TGTGCCAGCAGCTTAGACCGGGGCACTGAAGCTTTCTTT. The complete variable domain, with remaining parts taken from reference TRBV11-2 and TRBJ1-1, reads EAGVAQSPRYKIIEKRQSVAFWCNPISGHATLYWYQQILGQGPKLLIQFQNNGVVDDSQLPKDRFSAERLKGVDSTLKIQPAKLEDSAVYLCASSLDRGTEAFFGQGTRLTVV.

V and J are TRBV30 and TRBJ1-4, with TRBD1 as a possible D gene (6 bases). With 5 bases removed from V and 2 bases from J, the gap between germline ends came to 9 bases. The germline gives CDR1 GTSNPN, CDR2 SVGIG (reference sequence). The CDR3 runs to 13 residues. The CDR3 DNA reads as TGTGCCTGGGAAGGGGGGACTAATGAAAAACTGTTTTTT. It is translated as CAWEGGTNEKLFF. The variable domain in full, with the rest retrieved from reference TRBV30 and TRBJ1-4, is SQTIHQWPATLVQPVGSPLSLECTVEGTSNPNLYWYRQAAGRGLQLLFYSVGIGQISSEVPQNLSASRPQDRQFILSSKKLLLSDSGFYLCAWEGGTNEKLFFGSGTQLSVL.

This clone was seen ten or more times. The V and J genes are TRBV5-1 and TRBJ2-1; 7 bases line up with TRBD2. V was pared by 0 bases and J by 0 bases, with 6 bases of the junction left unmatched. The CDR3 runs to 17 residues. Germline values: CDR1 SGHRS, CDR2 YFSETQ. CDR3 region: CASSLGLTSDSYNEQFF. The CDR3 nucleotides read TGCGCCAGCAGCTTGGGTTTAACTAGCGACTCCTACAATGAGCAGTTCTTC.

This clone was seen a handful of times. The chain has TRBV30 and TRBJ1-6, with D possibly being TRBD1 (6 bases). The CDR3 runs 10 residues. V lost 3 bases, J lost 19 bases, and 13 bases lay in between. Germline CDR1 and CDR2: GTSNPN and SVGIG (reference sequence). CDR3 bases: TGTGCCTGGAGGAGGACAGTACTACACTTT. It yields the protein CAWRRTVLHF.

This sequence joins TRBV29-1 and TRBJ2-5; no reliable D call. The V and J ends lost 5 bases and 1 base respectively, with 8 bases between them. Germline CDR1 and CDR2: SQVTM and ANQGSEA. The CDR3 extends over 12 amino acids. CDR3 in amino acids: CSVQNFQETQYF. In DNA, the CDR3 is TGCAGCGTTCAAAACTTCCAAGAGACCCAGTACTTC.

The chain has TRBV13 and TRBJ2-1, with 12 bases matching TRBD2. The germline CDR1 and CDR2 sequences are PRHDT and FYEKMQ (reference sequence). The V segment lost 4 bases and the J segment 3 bases; nucleotides outside the gene matches: 16. This CDR3 comprises 20 residues. The CDR3 nucleotides are TGTGCCAGCAGCTGGAGGAAACCGGGACTAGCGGGCGGGATCTACAATGAGCAGTTCTTC. Amino acid sequence: CASSWRKPGLAGGIYNEQFF.

The chain joins TRBV5-1 to TRBJ2-3; D may be TRBD2 (5 bases). V shed 6 bases and J shed 5 bases, with 10 bases lying between them. This CDR3 contains 12 residues. Germline assignment: CDR1 SGHRS and CDR2 YFSETQ. CDR3 coding DNA: TGCGCCAGCAAGGAAGAGGGAGATACGCAGTATTTT. This gives the protein CASKEEGDTQYF. Based on the CDR3 plus reference TRBV5-1 and TRBJ2-3, the full variable domain is KAGVTQTPRYLIKTRGQQVTLSCSPISGHRSVSWYQQTPGQGLQFLFEYFSETQRNKGNFPGRFSGRQFSNSRSEMNVSTLELGDSALYLCASKEEGDTQYFGPGTRLTVL.

The CDR3 loop is CASSPDRISGNTIYF. CDR3 nucleotide sequence: TGCGCCAGCAGTCCGGACAGGATCTCTGGAAACACCATATATTTT. The chain has TRBV5-1 and TRBJ1-3; 7 bases line up with TRBD1. Germline assignment: CDR1 SGHRS and CDR2 YFSETQ. The CDR3 loop spans 15 amino acids. J lost 0 bases, V lost 5 bases, and 5 bases had no gene match.

The chain carries TRBV25-1 and TRBJ2-1; D remains unclear. The CDR3 is made up of 12 amino acids. Germline V gene sequence: CDR1 MGHDK, CDR2 SYGVNS. V dropped 6 bases and J dropped 0 bases, with 3 bases sitting between them. The CDR3 here is CASRTSYNEQFF. As DNA, the CDR3 is TGTGCCAGCAGAACCTCCTACAATGAGCAGTTCTTC.

The rearrangement uses TRBV5-4 and TRBJ2-2; TRBD1 is a possible D gene (6 bases). Germline loops: CDR1 SGHNT, CDR2 YYREEE (reference sequence). V lost 2 bases to trimming and J lost 5 bases, with 19 bases between them. This CDR3 has 17 amino acids. CDR3 sequence reads: CASSFRDNFQGTGELFF. CDR3 nucleotide sequence: TGTGCCAGCAGCTTCCGGGACAACTTCCAAGGGACCGGGGAGCTGTTTTTT. Full variable domain (rest looked up from reference TRBV5-4 and TRBJ2-2): ETGVTQSPTHLIKTRGQQVTLRCSSQSGHNTVSWYQQALGQGPQFIFQYYREEENGRGNFPPRFSGLQFPNYSSELNVNALELDDSALYLCASSFRDNFQGTGELFFGEGSRLTVL.

V is TRBV7-2 and J is TRBJ2-1; 11 bases align to TRBD2. The CDR3 runs to 18 residues. From germline, CDR1 is SGHTA and CDR2 FQGNSA. V shed 0 bases and J 1 base; nucleotides not matched to a gene: 5. CDR3 DNA: TGTGCCAGCAGCTTAGCGCCCCTAGCGGGGGGTTCCTACAATGAGCAGTTCTTC. Its protein is CASSLAPLAGGSYNEQFF.

The rearrangement links TRBV19 to TRBJ1-1; the D is unclear. Germline assignment: CDR1 LNHDA and CDR2 SQIVND (reference sequence). The germline V and J ends were trimmed by 8 bases and 3 bases, with 19 bases remaining between them. The CDR3 spans 15 residues. The CDR3 sequence is CASLTRTGVHTEAFF. Here the CDR3 DNA reads TGTGCCAGTTTGACAAGGACGGGTGTGCACACTGAAGCTTTCTTT. Together with reference TRBV19 and TRBJ1-1, the CDR3 gives the full variable domain: DGGITQSPKYLFRKEGQNVTLSCEQNLNHDAMYWYRQDPGQGLRLIYYSQIVNDFQKGDIAEGYSVSREKKESFPLTVTSAQKNPTAFYLCASLTRTGVHTEAFFGQGTRLTVV.

The chain employs TRBV7-8 and TRBJ2-5; TRBD1 matches at 7 bases. CDR1 and CDR2 from the germline V gene are SGHVS and FQNEAQ. After removal of 4 bases from V and 2 bases from J, the junction contained 13 bases not matched to a gene. CDR3 length: 17 residues. CDR3 sequence: CASSSRGTAKPQETQYF. CDR3 in DNA: TGTGCCAGCAGCTCACGAGGGACAGCAAAGCCTCAAGAGACCCAGTACTTC.

This clone was observed a few times. The chain links TRBV6-1 to TRBJ2-2; D remains unclear. Germline CDR1 and CDR2: MNHNS and SASEGT. The CDR3 has 16 amino acids. Trimming stripped 2 bases from V and 2 bases from J, with 12 bases between. CDR3 loop: CASSEIPAGNTGELFF. CDR3 bases: TGTGCCAGCAGTGAAATCCCGGCAGGAAACACCGGGGAGCTGTTTTTT.